Presented here are 12 T cell receptor beta chains from one specimen sequenced in a study of OX40 agonist ivuxolimab in advanced cancers. Only in-frame clones appear in the TCRdb table, and some are missing; sequencing was by immunoSEQ multiplex PCR. The sample carries over 50,000 clones, about four fifths recorded once. The sequencing used CD4+ or CD8+ T cells sorted from blood, collected in a trial of the OX40 agonist ivuxolimab. The receptors shown here come from an adult with an advanced solid tumor such as melanoma, head and neck, liver or kidney cancer.

V and J are TRBV5-1 and TRBJ2-3; D might be TRBD1 (6 bases). V was cut by 4 bases and J by 6 bases, with 15 bases left in between. Germline CDR1 SGHRS, CDR2 YFSETQ. CDR3 length equals 14 residues. This CDR3 reads CASSLDHRADTQYF. CDR3 coding DNA: TGCGCCAGCAGCCTCGATCACAGGGCGGATACGCAGTATTTT.

This clone has a single count. V gene TRBV6-1 combines with J gene TRBJ2-7; D possibly uses TRBD1 or TRBD2 (6 bases each). The CDR3 contains 13 residues. Per germline, CDR1 MNHNS and CDR2 SASEGT. V was trimmed by 10 bases and J by 0 bases, leaving 13 bases between them. The CDR3 DNA follows: TGTGCCACCCGGGGGCAGAGCTCCTACGAGCAGTACTTC. Protein sequence: CATRGQSSYEQYF.

The chain employs TRBV9 and TRBJ2-5; TRBD1 aligns across 8 bases. This CDR3 comprises 16 residues. V lost 4 bases and J lost 5; bases outside the gene matches: 13. CDR1 and CDR2 (germline): SGDLS, YYNGEE. CDR3: CASSPLTGDGSETQYF. CDR3 DNA sequence: TGTGCCAGCAGCCCCCTGACAGGGGACGGGTCGGAGACCCAGTACTTC.

This chain links TRBV19 with TRBJ2-2; D is undetermined. The CDR3 runs 13 residues. Trimming shortened V by 6 bases and J by 1 base, and 6 bases separated the two germline ends. Per the germline V gene, CDR1 is LNHDA and CDR2 is SQIVND (reference sequence). CDR3 amino acids: CASRWENTGELFF. In nucleotides, the CDR3 is TGTGCCAGTAGGTGGGAGAACACCGGGGAGCTGTTTTTT.

The chain employs TRBV18 and TRBJ2-7, with 13 bases identical to TRBD2. Losses at the gene ends were 3 bases for V and 2 bases for J; bases not matched to a gene: 1. This CDR3 spans 15 amino acids. Germline V gene sequence: CDR1 KGHSH, CDR2 LQKENI. CDR3 protein: CASSPTSGRTYEQYF. The CDR3 DNA reads TGTGCCAGCTCACCGACTAGCGGGAGGACCTACGAGCAGTACTTC.

This rearrangement joins TRBV15 to TRBJ1-3; maybe TRBD1 (5 bases). V lost 3 bases and J lost 0, with 12 bases in between. Germline values: CDR1 LNHNV, CDR2 YYDKDF (reference sequence). This CDR3 has 16 amino acids. The CDR3 sequence: CATSRGLPRSGNTIYF. CDR3 bases: TGTGCCACCAGCAGGGGACTTCCCCGCTCTGGAAACACCATATATTTT.

V usage is TRBV7-2 and J usage is TRBJ2-5; D call uncertain. The V end lost 1 base, the J end lost 4 bases, and 13 bases lay between the germline ends. The germline V gene has CDR1 SGHTA and CDR2 FQGNSA. The CDR3 has 15 amino acids. The CDR3: CASSLGGRIRETQYF. The DNA of the CDR3 is TGTGCCAGCAGCTTAGGAGGTAGAATTCGAGAGACCCAGTACTTC.

The V call is TRBV7-9, the J call TRBJ2-3; D is perhaps TRBD1 (5 bases). V was shortened by 8 bases and J by 4 bases, with 16 bases between the two germline ends. The CDR3 extends over 14 amino acids. Germline V gene lookup returns CDR1 SEHNR and CDR2 FQNEAQ (reference sequence). The CDR3 is CASLKRQGPDTQYF. In nucleotides, the CDR3 is TGTGCCAGCCTTAAACGGCAGGGTCCAGATACGCAGTATTTT.

The rearrangement joins TRBV29-1 to TRBJ1-1; 7 bases agree with TRBD1. The CDR3 extends over 11 amino acids. The V and J ends lost 6 bases and 3 bases, in that order; junction bases with no gene match: 1. Germline V gene data show CDR1 as SQVTM and CDR2 as ANQGSEA. Here the CDR3 reads CSVDRDTEAFF. DNA of the CDR3: TGCAGCGTCGACAGGGACACTGAAGCTTTCTTT. The full variable domain, completed using reference TRBV29-1 and TRBJ1-1, is SAVISQKPSRDICQRGTSLTIQCQVDSQVTMMFWYRQQPGQSLTLIATANQGSEATYESGFVIDKFPISRPNLTFSTLTVSNMSPEDSSIYLCSVDRDTEAFFGQGTRLTVV.

The V and J genes are TRBV7-9 and TRBJ1-1; D not certain. CDR1 is SEHNR, CDR2 FQNEAQ, per germline (reference sequence). The CDR3 covers 14 residues. The V and J ends lost 1 base and 6 bases respectively, with 12 bases between them. The CDR3 region is CASSLVGEHSEAFF. CDR3 DNA sequence: TGTGCCAGCAGCTTAGTTGGCGAACACTCTGAAGCTTTCTTT.

This clone was found once. The rearrangement joins TRBV30 to TRBJ2-5; perhaps TRBD1 as D (5 bases). Between the trimmed V and J ends, which lost 4 bases and 1 base, there was a span of 13 bases. The CDR3 has 14 residues. CDR1 is GTSNPN and CDR2 is SVGIG in the germline V gene (reference sequence). The DNA for the CDR3 is TGTGCCTGGACCGAGAAGGGGTTCCAAGAGACCCAGTACTTC. It yields the protein CAWTEKGFQETQYF.

The rearrangement uses TRBV18 and TRBJ1-2; unclear D gene. The CDR3 is made up of 14 amino acids. Between the trimmed V and J ends, which lost 3 bases and 0 bases, there was a span of 8 bases. The germline CDR1 and CDR2 sequences are KGHSH and LQKENI. The CDR3 DNA reads as TGTGCCAGCTCACCCCTCCAGACTAACTATGGCTACACCTTC. Translating it yields CASSPLQTNYGYTF.